This T cell receptor (beta chain) is drawn from a study of CD8+ T cells in alopecia areata. Extracted from the samples, RNA was reverse transcribed into cDNA to serve as the sequencing template. Libraries were prepared by immunoSEQ multiplex PCR; TCRdb keeps only in-frame clonotypes and omits some of them. Of roughly 98,000 clones in the sample, around 55% were seen once. The CDR3 runs 14 residues. Trimming removed 4 bases at V and 4 bases at J, with 14 bases between. CDR1 and CDR2 from the germline V gene are MNHEY and SMNVEV (reference sequence). Treatment reported: oral pan-JAK inhibitor, 5-10 mg twice daily. PBMCs yielded sorted CD4+ and CD8+ T cells. This clone was observed a few times.

The specimen was CD8+ T cells sorted from blood, collected at week 4, from a patient treated with tofacitinib. The TCR comes from a human donor with alopecia areata. J is TRBJ2-7 and V is TRBV27; the D gene is possibly TRBD1 (6 bases). Written as DNA, the CDR3 is TGTGCCAGCAGTTACGGCAGGGGAGAATACGAGCAGTACTTC. It encodes CASSYGRGEYEQYF.